The 25 T cell receptor beta chains presented below share a single source sample, sequenced in a study of blood T cell repertoires in COVID-19. Here immunoSEQ multiplex PCR was the method, and the copy in TCRdb shows in-frame clones only, minus some. The top ten hold less than 1.5% of the sample, which has approximately 200,000 clones, approximately 90% seen once. Sequenced: PBMCs or T cells enriched from blood (not recorded which). Receptors were obtained from a man younger than 45 who had recovered from COVID-19.

This clone was found once. The rearrangement uses TRBV11-2 and TRBJ1-1; TRBD1 matches at 8 bases. This CDR3 is 14 amino acids long. Germline V CDR1 and CDR2: SGHAT, FQNNGV. Trimming at V came to 4 bases and at J to 3 bases, leaving 4 bases not matched to a gene. CDR3 in amino acids: CASSSRTGYTEAFF. DNA for the CDR3: TGTGCCAGCAGCTCTCGGACAGGGTACACTGAAGCTTTCTTT.

V gene TRBV19 combines with J gene TRBJ2-7; 12 positions agree with TRBD2. From germline, CDR1 is LNHDA and CDR2 SQIVND (reference sequence). CDR3 length: 15 amino acids. Trimming cost V 2 bases and J 5 bases; bases outside gene matches: 4. The CDR3 sequence is CASSIMTSGSNEQYF. For the CDR3, the DNA is TGTGCCAGTAGTATAATGACTAGCGGGAGTAACGAGCAGTACTTC.

The rearrangement joins TRBV9 to TRBJ2-3; maybe TRBD2 (5 bases). V was pared by 0 bases and J by 4 bases, with 9 bases between. CDR3 length: 14 amino acids. CDR1 is SGDLS, CDR2 YYNGEE, per germline. The CDR3 coding sequence is TGTGCCAGCAGCGTAGGGGGAGTACCAGATACGCAGTATTTT. Encoded protein: CASSVGGVPDTQYF.

The chain couples TRBV10-3 to TRBJ2-3; 7 bases match TRBD1. Germline CDR1 ENHRY, CDR2 SYGVKD. With 2 bases clipped from V and 2 bases from J, the junction kept 19 bases outside the gene matches. This CDR3 spans 20 amino acids. CDR3 DNA: TGTGCCATCAGTGAGCCGCCGGGACAGACACCCCACAGCTACACAGATACGCAGTATTTT. As protein: CAISEPPGQTPHSYTDTQYF.

V is TRBV6-2 or TRBV6-3 and J is TRBJ2-3, with TRBD2 identical over 13 bases. Germline V lookup: CDR1 MNHEY, CDR2 SVGEGT. CDR3 length: 21 residues. V shed 2 bases, J shed 3 bases, and the junction held 17 bases outside the gene matches. This chain's CDR3 is CASSYPDPTSGGAKRTDTQYF. CDR3 bases: TGTGCCAGCAGTTACCCTGATCCTACTAGCGGGGGGGCCAAGCGGACAGATACGCAGTATTTT.

V gene TRBV9 combines with J gene TRBJ1-1; the D gene is possibly TRBD1 (6 bases). Trimming shortened V by 0 bases and J by 0 bases, and 9 bases separated the two germline ends. The germline gives CDR1 SGDLS, CDR2 YYNGEE. The length of the CDR3 is 15 residues. The CDR3 coding sequence is TGTGCCAGCAGCGTAGGGGACACGATGAACACTGAAGCTTTCTTT. This codes for CASSVGDTMNTEAFF.

This clone was observed a single time. The genes are TRBV7-6 and TRBJ1-6; TRBD1 matches 7 bases. V trimming: 0 bases; J trimming: 10 bases; junction bases outside the gene matches: 6. The length of the CDR3 is 15 residues. The germline gives CDR1 SGHVS, CDR2 FNYEAQ. CDR3 in amino acids: CASSLATGLGSPLHF. The CDR3 region has the DNA TGTGCCAGCAGCTTAGCGACAGGGCTAGGGTCACCCCTCCACTTT.

This clone appeared a single time. The genes are TRBV19 and TRBJ2-2; possibly TRBD2 for D (5 bases). This CDR3 contains 13 residues. Trimming shortened V by 5 bases and J by 6 bases, and 10 bases separated the two germline ends. Looked up from germline, CDR1 is LNHDA and CDR2 is SQIVND (reference sequence). CDR3 bases: TGTGCCAGTAGTTCCGGGGTTCCCGGGGAGCTGTTTTTT. It yields the protein CASSSGVPGELFF. Together with reference TRBV19 and TRBJ2-2, the CDR3 gives the full variable domain: DGGITQSPKYLFRKEGQNVTLSCEQNLNHDAMYWYRQDPGQGLRLIYYSQIVNDFQKGDIAEGYSVSREKKESFPLTVTSAQKNPTAFYLCASSSGVPGELFFGEGSRLTVL.

This chain links TRBV7-9 with TRBJ2-2; 7 nucleotides align to TRBD1. Trimming removed 4 bases from V and 5 bases from J; junction bases left unmatched: 13. Germline lookup yields CDR1 SEHNR and CDR2 FQNEAQ (reference sequence). The CDR3 runs to 17 residues. The CDR3 is CASSSRSVQGLTGELFF. The CDR3 DNA follows: TGTGCCAGCAGCTCTCGGTCTGTACAGGGGTTAACCGGGGAGCTGTTTTTT.

This clone occurred many times. This chain links TRBV11-2 with TRBJ2-5; 12 bases line up with TRBD1. In germline, CDR1 is SGHAT, CDR2 FQNNGV. The junction had 11 bases not matched to a gene; V was cut back by 1 base and J by 2 bases. The length of the CDR3 is 19 residues. CDR3 residues: CASSLAGTGGGRSQETQYF. The CDR3 region has the DNA TGTGCCAGCAGCTTAGCAGGGACAGGGGGCGGGCGTAGTCAAGAGACCCAGTACTTC.

J is TRBJ1-2 and V is TRBV7-8; D unclear. Germline-derived CDR1 and CDR2 are SGHVS and FQNEAQ. V was cut by 1 base and J by 10 bases, with 13 bases left in between. CDR3 size: 13 residues. CDR3 sequence reads: CASSLVVNEAYTF. The CDR3 region has the DNA TGTGCCAGCAGCTTAGTCGTGAACGAGGCCTACACCTTC.

The V gene is TRBV27, the J gene TRBJ2-7; D is perhaps TRBD2 (5 bases). Germline V gives CDR1 MNHEY, CDR2 SMNVEV (reference sequence). The V and J ends lost 0 bases and 7 bases respectively, with 10 bases between them. This CDR3 has 13 residues. In DNA, the CDR3 is TGTGCCAGCAGTTTATCTCCCACTAGGGAGCAGTACTTC. It is translated as CASSLSPTREQYF.

The CDR3 spells CASDRQANTGELFF. CDR3 nucleotide sequence: TGTGCCAGCGACAGGCAAGCGAACACCGGGGAGCTGTTTTTT. The rearrangement links TRBV6-5 to TRBJ2-2; the D gene is possibly TRBD1 (6 bases). This CDR3 is 14 amino acids long. V lost 8 bases and J 0 bases, leaving 10 bases between the germline ends. Per germline, CDR1 MNHEY and CDR2 SVGAGI.

The V call is TRBV9, the J call TRBJ2-1; D gene ambiguous. Germline CDR1 and CDR2: SGDLS and YYNGEE. This CDR3 has 12 residues. Trimming cost V 3 bases and J 7 bases, with 8 bases left between them. In DNA form, the CDR3 reads TGTGCCAGCAGCGCCGTAGCAAATGAGCAGTTCTTC. This codes for CASSAVANEQFF.

This clone was detected only once. The gene calls are TRBV7-8 and TRBJ1-1; D remains unclear. Trimming stripped 0 bases from V and 2 bases from J, with 7 bases between. Germline V gene sequence: CDR1 SGHVS, CDR2 FQNEAQ. CDR3 length: 14 amino acids. In DNA form, the CDR3 reads TGTGCCAGCAGCTTAGCCCCGGGAAACACTGAAGCTTTCTTT. It specifies CASSLAPGNTEAFF.

This sequence joins TRBV28 and TRBJ2-5, with TRBD1 identical over 9 bases. Germline V CDR1 and CDR2: MDHEN, SYDVKM. V shed 6 bases, J shed 5 bases, and the junction held 10 bases outside the gene matches. This CDR3 contains 15 residues. CDR3 sequence: CASSRDRDRGETQYF. The DNA for the CDR3 is TGTGCCAGCAGCCGGGACAGGGATAGGGGGGAGACCCAGTACTTC.

The V call is TRBV4-2, the J call TRBJ1-2, with D maybe TRBD1 (5 bases). Per germline, CDR1 LGHNA and CDR2 YNFKEQ. V was clipped by 1 base and J by 2 bases, with 11 bases between them. The CDR3 sequence is 15 residues long. CDR3 nucleotide sequence: TGTGCCAGCAGCCAAGTTATAACAGGAAACTATGGCTACACCTTC. It encodes CASSQVITGNYGYTF.

This clone was seen a single time. The V and J genes are TRBV5-8 and TRBJ1-6, with 7 bases that match TRBD1. Germline trimming cut 3 bases from V and 7 bases from J; bases unmatched to any gene: 7. CDR1 is SGHTS and CDR2 is YDEGEE in the germline V gene. CDR3 length equals 15 residues. The CDR3 is CASSSTQGTNSPLHF. The DNA of the CDR3 is TGTGCCAGCAGCTCTACACAGGGGACCAATTCACCCCTCCACTTT.

This sequence joins TRBV24-1 and TRBJ2-1; possible D gene TRBD1, 6 bases. Germline CDR1 and CDR2: KGHDR and SFDVKD. V lost 5 bases to trimming and J lost 2 bases, with 12 bases between them. CDR3 length equals 15 residues. DNA for the CDR3: TGTGCCACCAGTGGAACAGGGAAGGCCTACAATGAGCAGTTCTTC. Amino acids: CATSGTGKAYNEQFF.

V gene TRBV6-5 combines with J gene TRBJ2-5, with 8 bases lining up with TRBD2. V was pared by 6 bases and J by 5 bases, with 5 bases of the junction left unmatched. The length of the CDR3 is 13 residues. Germline V gene lookup returns CDR1 MNHEY and CDR2 SVGAGI. CDR3: CASRRGGRETQYF. The CDR3 nucleotides are TGTGCCAGCAGACGGGGGGGCCGGGAGACCCAGTACTTC.

This chain links TRBV29-1 with TRBJ2-7; possible D gene TRBD1, 6 bases. V was shortened by 3 bases and J by 5 bases, with 11 bases between the two germline ends. The CDR3 is made up of 12 amino acids. Germline V gene lookup returns CDR1 SQVTM and CDR2 ANQGSEA. The CDR3 DNA is TGCAGCGTTGACACAGGGTCCGACGAGCAGTACTTC. Encoded protein: CSVDTGSDEQYF.

CDR3 sequence: CASSDSKSSYNEQFF. As DNA, the CDR3 is TGTGCCAGCAGCGACAGCAAGAGCTCCTACAATGAGCAGTTCTTC. The chain is built from TRBV9 and TRBJ2-1; no definite D call. This CDR3 has 15 residues. V dropped 3 bases and J dropped 0 bases, with 10 bases sitting between them. From germline, CDR1 is SGDLS and CDR2 YYNGEE.

A single count supports this clone. This sequence joins TRBV12-3 or TRBV12-4 and TRBJ2-7; perhaps TRBD1 as D (6 bases). The CDR3 is made up of 13 amino acids. V was cut by 3 bases and J by 2 bases, with 8 bases left in between. The CDR3 region is CASSLGQTYEQYF. The CDR3 DNA reads as TGTGCCAGCAGTTTGGGACAAACCTACGAGCAGTACTTC.

This chain joins TRBV18 and TRBJ1-6; D unresolved. In germline, CDR1 is KGHSH, CDR2 LQKENI. This CDR3 region has 16 residues. V lost 3 bases to trimming and J lost 6 bases, with 15 bases between them. As DNA, the CDR3 is TGTGCCAGCTCACCTTACTCTCAGGCCTCTAATTCACCCCTCCACTTT. This gives the protein CASSPYSQASNSPLHF.

V is TRBV23-1 and J is TRBJ1-1; 7 bases match TRBD1. TRBV23-1 is reported as an ORF; its role is uncertain. The length of the CDR3 is 18 residues. The V and J ends lost 2 bases and 2 bases, in that order; junction bases with no gene match: 14. The chain's CDR3 is CASSQHPGGCWKNTEAFF. The CDR3 DNA is TGCGCCAGCAGTCAACACCCAGGGGGTTGTTGGAAAAACACTGAAGCTTTCTTT.